This T cell receptor (beta chain) was recovered during a study of post-analysis software for immune sequencing data. The wider study: Included among the disease courses, which were recorded for the cohort, were relapsing-remitting, secondary progressive and progressive-relapsing multiple sclerosis.

Study results and limitations: Roughly five TRBV segments appeared more often in patients than in controls, and TRBV5-6, TRBV5-1 and TRBV20-1 were among these.

Prepared TCR beta cDNA libraries contained unique molecular identifiers. MiXCR was run by TCRdb on the PCR reads, yielding one entry per CDR3 protein. Of roughly 870,000 distinct CDR3 sequences in the sample, roughly 50% were seen once. In germline, CDR1 is MNHEY, CDR2 SVGEGT. The germline V and J ends were trimmed by 4 bases and 12 bases, with 16 bases remaining between them. This CDR3 region has 13 residues. A note on this clonotype: Its specificity is not known.

The chain links TRBV6-2 or TRBV6-3 to TRBJ2-1; D is uncertain. This TCR came from a girl under 18 with multiple sclerosis. The sample was blood. As DNA, the CDR3 is TGTGCCAGCAGTTCTCTAGGCCTGTATGGGCAGTTCTTC. This sequence encodes CASSSLGLYGQFF.